A selection of T cell receptor beta chains follows, all from one sample in a study of cytotoxic CD8 clonotypes in ibrutinib-treated CLL. Some clones are missing from TCRdb's copy, which holds only in-frame ones; the method was immunoSEQ multiplex PCR. The sample gives more than 200,000 clones, more than 70% of which show up once; about an eighth is in the top ten. The sequenced sample was PBMCs, obtained after 12 months of ibrutinib treatment. The receptors derive from a human donor with chronic lymphocytic leukemia. Each CDR3 is given without its conserved first and last residue. D genes are given only for firm matches.

j_call	d_call	cdr3_length	v_call	cdr3_aa
TRBJ2-1	TRBD1	11	TRBV11-2	ASSLDRANEQF
TRBJ1-2	.	14	TRBV7-9	ASSPNLRTGLYGYT
TRBJ2-7	.	11	TRBV6-1	ASSENSPYEQY
TRBJ1-2	.	11	TRBV7-2	ASSYWSDYGYT
TRBJ1-2	TRBD1	12	TRBV5-1	ASSQGQGDYGYT
TRBJ2-5	.	11	TRBV7-2	ASSFTGRETQY
TRBJ2-7	.	13	TRBV12-1	ASRPERAPHYEQY
TRBJ2-3	TRBD1	14	TRBV5-1	ASSTWDRGGQDTQY
TRBJ2-3	.	12	TRBV28	ASRERGGPDTQY
TRBJ2-3	TRBD1	14	TRBV5-1	ASSSAGGSVSDTQY
TRBJ2-7	TRBD2	13	TRBV2	ASSEVAGGNYEQY
TRBJ2-7	.	12	TRBV11-3	ASSLVQISYEQY
TRBJ2-1	TRBD1	14	TRBV6-1	ASSAIRDRSYNEQF
TRBJ2-7	.	12	TRBV7-9	ASSFWTVYDEQY